This TCR beta chain was captured by sequencing in a study of blood T cell repertoires in COVID-19. Study as a whole: Sites in the United States, Italy and Spain provided acute and convalescent COVID-19 samples.

Germline CDR1 is SQVTM and CDR2 is ANQGSEA. CDR3 size: 13 residues. Trimming shortened V by 6 bases and J by 1 base, and 12 bases separated the two germline ends. Enrollment of patients from Seattle took place during active infection, with longitudinal follow-up. Original methodology: Reference gene primer amplification in the assay estimated nucleated cell counts. Repertoires were generated with immunoSEQ multiplex PCR, while TCRdb's copy carries only in-frame clones and drops some. For V, J and clone size, that table is used; D and trimming come from the DNA. The table shows some 360,000 clones, with approximately 89% occurring only once.

The chain is built from TRBV29-1 and TRBJ1-1, with unresolved D. The receptor's source is a woman in her sixties or seventies with COVID-19, enrolled during active disease. Sample: peripheral blood. The CDR3 spells CSVLPEGNTEAFF. The CDR3 DNA is TGCAGCGTCCTTCCTGAGGGGAACACTGAAGCTTTCTTT.